The 19 T cell receptor beta chains presented below share a single source sample, sequenced in a study of T cell responses to AZD1222 COVID-19 vaccine. Assay: immunoSEQ multiplex PCR; the TCRdb copy retains only in-frame clones and omits some. This table has tens of thousands of clones, about nine tenths appearing once. The sequencing here drew on peripheral blood, taken on day 0 of AZD1222 vaccination. The source of these receptors is an adult in good health.

The chain combines TRBV6-6 with TRBJ1-2, with D unresolved. The CDR3 runs 14 residues. V was shortened by 0 bases and J by 7 bases, with 12 bases between the two germline ends. Per germline, CDR1 MNHNY and CDR2 SVGAGI (reference sequence). The CDR3 spells CASSYSDRFAGYTF. The CDR3 DNA reads as TGTGCCAGCAGTTACTCTGACCGGTTCGCTGGCTACACCTTC.

This sequence joins TRBV11-3 and TRBJ2-7; TRBD1 is a possible D gene (5 bases). Looked up from germline, CDR1 is SGHNT and CDR2 is YENEEA. V lost 5 bases to trimming and J lost 2 bases, with 22 bases between them. The CDR3 extends over 17 amino acids. CDR3 nucleotide sequence: TGTGCCAGCAGCCCCCCGTCCTTTGGCAGACAGCCCTACGAGCAGTACTTC. Protein product: CASSPPSFGRQPYEQYF.

The chain has TRBV7-9 and TRBJ1-1; D might be TRBD1 (5 bases). The CDR3 runs to 15 residues. V dropped 6 bases and J dropped 0 bases, with 14 bases sitting between them. Germline V gives CDR1 SEHNR, CDR2 FQNEAQ (reference sequence). Here the CDR3 DNA reads TGTGCCAGCAGGCCCCATCAGGGAATGAACACTGAAGCTTTCTTT. Translating gives CASRPHQGMNTEAFF.

The chain couples TRBV11-3 to TRBJ2-5; D tentatively reads TRBD1 or TRBD2 (5 bases each). V lost 5 bases and J 4 bases, leaving 14 bases between the germline ends. Germline CDR1 SGHNT, CDR2 YENEEA. The CDR3 runs 14 residues. Here the CDR3 reads CASSPGAGIETQYF. The CDR3 region has the DNA TGTGCCAGCAGCCCCGGGGCAGGTATAGAGACCCAGTACTTC.

The chain is built from TRBV30 and TRBJ1-1; D unresolved. V lost 2 bases and J lost 5, with 9 bases in between. This CDR3 comprises 12 residues. Germline CDR1 reads GTSNPN; CDR2 reads SVGIG (reference sequence). The CDR3 DNA is TGTGCCTGGAGTCATGCCAGAACTGAAGCTTTCTTT. Protein sequence: CAWSHARTEAFF.

In its sample, this clone was seen a few times. The J gene is TRBJ2-2, the V gene TRBV7-9; D is undetermined. In germline, CDR1 is SEHNR, CDR2 FQNEAQ (reference sequence). The CDR3 has 13 amino acids. V was cut by 5 bases and J by 6 bases, with 10 bases left in between. The CDR3 reads CASSTPGSGELFF. The CDR3 DNA reads TGTGCCAGCAGCACCCCGGGTTCCGGGGAGCTGTTTTTT.

This clone was picked up a small number of times. This chain links TRBV7-2 with TRBJ2-2; 8 nucleotides align to TRBD1. With V trimmed by 4 bases and J by 6 bases, 7 bases remained unmatched. Germline V gene lookup returns CDR1 SGHTA and CDR2 FQGNSA. The CDR3 has 15 amino acids. CDR3 sequence reads: CASSYRQGQSGELFF. DNA for the CDR3: TGTGCCAGCAGCTACCGACAGGGGCAATCCGGGGAGCTGTTTTTT.

This CDR3 is CASGESDPTDTQYF. The DNA for the CDR3 is TGCGCCAGCGGGGAATCGGACCCCACAGATACGCAGTATTTT. J is TRBJ2-3 and V is TRBV10-2; D call uncertain. Germline CDR1 reads WSHSY; CDR2 reads SAAADI. With 8 bases removed from V and 2 bases from J, the gap between germline ends came to 14 bases. The CDR3 runs 14 residues.

V gene TRBV7-2 combines with J gene TRBJ1-5; D not certain. The CDR3 consists of 14 residues. Trimming stripped 5 bases from V and 0 bases from J, with 8 bases between. Germline CDR1 is SGHTA and CDR2 is FQGNSA. The CDR3, as DNA: TGTGCCAGCAGCCAAGAATATAGCAATCAGCCCCAGCATTTT. The encoded protein is CASSQEYSNQPQHF.

V usage is TRBV9 and J usage is TRBJ2-3; D might be TRBD1 (5 bases). Between the trimmed V and J ends, which lost 0 bases and 3 bases, there was a span of 11 bases. Germline lookup yields CDR1 SGDLS and CDR2 YYNGEE. The CDR3 length is 15 residues. CDR3 bases: TGTGCCAGCAGCGTAGGGGCGACAGTGACAGATACGCAGTATTTT. Protein sequence: CASSVGATVTDTQYF. Full variable domain (missing parts from reference TRBV9 and TRBJ2-3): DSGVTQTPKHLITATGQRVTLRCSPRSGDLSVYWYQQSLDQGLQFLIQYYNGEERAKGNILERFSAQQFPDLHSELNLSSLELGDSALYFCASSVGATVTDTQYFGPGTRLTVL.

As regards this clone: The sample has other DNA sequences that encode this CDR3 too. The rearrangement links TRBV6-5 to TRBJ2-1; TRBD2 agrees at 11 bases. Germline V gene sequence: CDR1 MNHEY, CDR2 SVGAGI. With 6 bases clipped from V and 5 bases from J, the junction kept 6 bases outside the gene matches. The CDR3 consists of 15 residues. Here the CDR3 DNA reads TGTGCCAGCAGAACCGGGACTAGCGGAAACAATGAGCAGTTCTTC. It encodes CASRTGTSGNNEQFF.

This sequence joins TRBV6-6 and TRBJ2-7; D may be TRBD1 (6 bases). The germline CDR1 and CDR2 sequences are MNHNY and SVGAGI (reference sequence). The CDR3 is 14 amino acids. V was clipped by 2 bases and J by 2 bases, with 10 bases between them. The DNA for the CDR3 is TGTGCCAGCAGTTACCGGACAGCCCCCTACGAGCAGTACTTC. Residues: CASSYRTAPYEQYF.

This chain links TRBV24-1 with TRBJ2-5; D not resolved. Germline V gene lookup returns CDR1 KGHDR and CDR2 SFDVKD. CDR3 size: 11 residues. Trimming pared 9 bases from V and 1 base from J, leaving 5 bases between. The CDR3 loop reads CATSSQETQYF. DNA for the CDR3: TGTGCCACCTCCAGCCAAGAGACCCAGTACTTC.

The chain carries TRBV4-1 and TRBJ1-4; D gene uncertain. In germline, CDR1 is MGHRA, CDR2 YSYEKL. The V and J ends lost 0 bases and 10 bases respectively, with 15 bases between them. The CDR3 runs to 15 residues. CDR3 sequence reads: CASSQDFSFQRKLFF. CDR3 bases: TGCGCCAGCAGCCAAGATTTCTCCTTTCAACGAAAACTGTTTTTT.

This chain links TRBV7-2 with TRBJ2-1; 14 bases map to TRBD2. J lost 6 bases, V lost 5 bases, and 6 bases had no gene match. The CDR3 loop spans 16 amino acids. From germline, CDR1 is SGHTA and CDR2 FQGNSA. CDR3 in DNA: TGTGCCAGCAGCGCCGGACTAGCGGGGGGATCCAATGAGCAGTTCTTC. As protein: CASSAGLAGGSNEQFF.

The chain recombines TRBV19 with TRBJ1-5, with a tentative D call TRBD1 (6 bases). The CDR3 length is 15 residues. V gave up 3 bases and J gave up 3 bases, with 12 bases separating them. CDR1 is LNHDA and CDR2 is SQIVND in the germline V gene (reference sequence). Here the CDR3 DNA reads TGTGCCAGTAGTATCCAATCAGGGGACAATCAGCCCCAGCATTTT. This gives the protein CASSIQSGDNQPQHF. The variable domain in full, completed from reference TRBV19 and TRBJ1-5, reads DGGITQSPKYLFRKEGQNVTLSCEQNLNHDAMYWYRQDPGQGLRLIYYSQIVNDFQKGDIAEGYSVSREKKESFPLTVTSAQKNPTAFYLCASSIQSGDNQPQHFGDGTRLSIL.

The J gene is TRBJ1-5, the V gene TRBV19, with TRBD1 as a possible D gene (5 bases). V was trimmed by 3 bases and J by 6 bases, leaving 12 bases between them. The CDR3 covers 14 residues. Germline CDR1 reads LNHDA; CDR2 reads SQIVND (reference sequence). CDR3 in amino acids: CASSILGVGQPQHF. The CDR3 DNA reads TGTGCCAGTAGTATTCTGGGGGTTGGTCAGCCCCAGCATTTT.

The genes are TRBV3-1 (or the pseudogene TRBV3-2) and TRBJ2-2, with TRBD1 as a possible D gene (6 bases). Germline V gives CDR1 LGHDT, CDR2 YNNKEL (reference sequence). The CDR3 loop spans 16 amino acids. V gave up 2 bases and J gave up 1 base, with 11 bases separating them. The CDR3 loop is CASSQPMTGNTGELFF. CDR3 sequence (DNA): TGTGCCAGCAGCCAACCTATGACAGGGAACACCGGGGAGCTGTTTTTT.

The chain uses TRBV2 and TRBJ2-1; 9 bases line up with TRBD2. CDR3 length: 14 amino acids. V gave up 5 bases and J gave up 8 bases; unmatched junction bases: 7. Germline assignment: CDR1 SNHLY and CDR2 FYNNEI. The CDR3, as DNA: TGTGCCAGCAGTCCTCCTAGCGGGATCGATGAGCAGTTCTTC. Its protein product is CASSPPSGIDEQFF.